The 32 T cell receptor beta chains in this list originate from one sample, sequenced in a study of blood T cell repertoires in COVID-19. Measured with immunoSEQ multiplex PCR; TCRdb has only the in-frame clones, and not every one. Of 130,000 or so clones in the sample, 70% to 90% are singletons; the top ten hold more than 1.5%. The material sequenced was peripheral blood. The source of these receptors is a woman aged 60 to 75 with acute or convalescent COVID-19.

The chain combines TRBV10-2 with TRBJ1-4; D perhaps matches TRBD1 (6 bases). Germline CDR1 and CDR2: WSHSY and SAAADI. The CDR3 sequence is 17 residues long. The V end was cut by 0 bases, the J end by 8 bases, with 19 bases between. The CDR3 sequence is CASSESLWGRDMEKLFF. The CDR3 DNA is TGCGCCAGCAGTGAGTCACTATGGGGGAGGGACATGGAAAAACTGTTTTTT.

CDR3 coding DNA: TGCGCCAGCAGCCAAGATTTGCCAGACAAAAACATTCAGTACTTC. Protein: CASSQDLPDKNIQYF. The V call is TRBV4-3, the J call TRBJ2-4; D not certain. Germline V gene data show CDR1 as LGHNA and CDR2 as YSLEER. The CDR3 extends over 15 amino acids. V lost 0 bases and J 3 bases, leaving 9 bases between the germline ends.

The gene calls are TRBV9 and TRBJ1-3; D not resolved. Trimming pared 4 bases from V and 8 bases from J, leaving 10 bases between. Germline V CDR1 and CDR2: SGDLS, YYNGEE. The CDR3 is 12 residues long. The CDR3 DNA is TGTGCCAGCAGCCCTCTGGGAGACACCATATATTTT. Amino acids: CASSPLGDTIYF.

V gene TRBV7-9 combines with J gene TRBJ2-3, with 9 bases matching TRBD1. This CDR3 spans 13 amino acids. V was clipped by 11 bases and J by 3 bases; unmatched bases: 6. CDR1 is SEHNR and CDR2 is FQNEAQ in the germline V gene (reference sequence). CDR3 sequence (DNA): TGTGCCTGCAAGACAGGGGGAACAGATACGCAGTATTTT. Residues: CACKTGGTDTQYF.

The genes are TRBV6-6 and TRBJ2-1; D might be TRBD2 (6 bases). The germline V gene has CDR1 MNHNY and CDR2 SVGAGI (reference sequence). The CDR3 contains 14 residues. The V gene lost 5 bases and the J gene lost 6 bases, with 14 bases spanning the gap. CDR3 coding DNA: TGTGCCAGCAGTGAGAAGGCGGGATCCAATGAGCAGTTCTTC. Translation gives CASSEKAGSNEQFF.

The genes are TRBV28 and TRBJ1-4, with 8 nucleotides matching TRBD1. The CDR3 length is 15 residues. The J segment lost 3 bases and the V segment lost 6 bases, leaving 6 bases of the junction unmatched. Germline-derived CDR1 and CDR2 are MDHEN and SYDVKM. The CDR3 DNA is TGTGCCAGCAGCACACAGACAGGGGCTAATGAAAAACTGTTTTTT. This sequence encodes CASSTQTGANEKLFF.

CDR3 bases: TGTGCCAGCAGTTACCTCAGGTTGATAGACTACAATGAGCAGTTCTTC. Its translation: CASSYLRLIDYNEQFF. The rearrangement joins TRBV6-2 or TRBV6-3 to TRBJ2-1; no clear D. V lost 2 bases and J 3 bases, leaving 14 bases between the germline ends. Germline V gene sequence: CDR1 MNHEY, CDR2 SVGEGT. The CDR3 extends over 16 amino acids.

The chain has TRBV24-1 and TRBJ1-1, with 10 bases lining up with TRBD1. V trimming: 2 bases; J trimming: 10 bases; junction bases outside the gene matches: 9. Germline CDR1 is KGHDR and CDR2 is SFDVKD. The CDR3 extends over 15 amino acids. In nucleotides, the CDR3 is TGTGCCACCAGTGATTCACAAGACAGGGGGCGCAGAGCTTTCTTT. Translated: CATSDSQDRGRRAFF.

The V call is TRBV3-1 (or the pseudogene TRBV3-2), the J call TRBJ2-2; 10 bases align to TRBD1. The length of the CDR3 is 17 residues. V trimming: 4 bases; J trimming: 1 base; junction bases outside the gene matches: 6. The V gene's germline CDR1 is LGHDT and CDR2 YNNKEL (reference sequence). The CDR3 loop is CASSLRTGGLNTGELFF. The DNA of the CDR3 is TGTGCCAGCAGCCTTAGGACAGGGGGATTGAACACCGGGGAGCTGTTTTTT.

This chain links TRBV30 with TRBJ1-2; the D gene is possibly TRBD1 (6 bases). Deletions cut 5 bases from V and 6 bases from J, with 16 bases between. The CDR3 has 13 amino acids. CDR1 and CDR2 from the germline V gene are GTSNPN and SVGIG (reference sequence). The CDR3 DNA sequence: TGTGCCTGGGGGAATGGGGGGGGCGATGGCTACACCTTC. Encoded protein: CAWGNGGGDGYTF.

This clone has just one count. This sequence joins TRBV7-9 and TRBJ1-1; TRBD1 agrees at 7 bases. V lost 5 bases and J lost 4; bases outside the gene matches: 7. Germline CDR1 and CDR2: SEHNR and FQNEAQ (reference sequence). The CDR3 is 14 residues long. In DNA form, the CDR3 reads TGTGCCAGCAGCAATTATCCAGGGGGCACTGAAGCTTTCTTT. This encodes CASSNYPGGTEAFF.

The rearrangement links TRBV19 to TRBJ1-1, with D perhaps matching TRBD1 (5 bases). Germline CDR1 reads LNHDA; CDR2 reads SQIVND (reference sequence). V lost 7 bases and J 0 bases, leaving 15 bases between the germline ends. The length of the CDR3 is 15 residues. The CDR3 DNA reads TGTGCCAGTACCGGAGGGGCTGGGGTGAACACTGAAGCTTTCTTT. Protein sequence: CASTGGAGVNTEAFF.

The genes are TRBV7-3 and TRBJ2-1; 10 positions match TRBD1. V lost 5 bases, J lost 6 bases, and 10 bases stayed unmatched. The length of the CDR3 is 16 residues. Germline lookup yields CDR1 SGHTA and CDR2 FQGTGA. The CDR3 is CASSPTDRGLINEQFF. The CDR3 DNA reads as TGTGCCAGCAGCCCAACGGACAGGGGGTTGATCAATGAGCAGTTCTTC.

The chain uses TRBV5-1 and TRBJ2-5; the match to TRBD2 covers 15 bases. Germline CDR1 SGHRS, CDR2 YFSETQ. The V gene end was trimmed by 3 bases and the J gene end by 3 bases; junction bases not matched to a gene: 6. The CDR3 has 17 amino acids. The CDR3 loop is CASSSGLAGGIEETQYF. Here the CDR3 DNA reads TGCGCCAGCAGCTCGGGACTAGCGGGGGGCATTGAAGAGACCCAGTACTTC.

This clone was counted once. The chain employs TRBV28 and TRBJ1-2; D is possibly TRBD1 (6 bases). The V end lost 5 bases, the J end lost 5 bases, and 15 bases lay between the germline ends. The germline gives CDR1 MDHEN, CDR2 SYDVKM. CDR3 length: 14 amino acids. The CDR3 bases are TGTGCCAGCAGTCCACCCACAGGGCTATATGGCTACACCTTC. It yields the protein CASSPPTGLYGYTF.

This chain links TRBV4-1 with TRBJ2-2; D may be TRBD2 (5 bases). CDR1 and CDR2 from the germline V gene are MGHRA and YSYEKL. Trimming stripped 0 bases from V and 6 bases from J, with 8 bases between. CDR3 length: 14 residues. The CDR3: CASSQERVAGELFF. The CDR3 coding sequence is TGCGCCAGCAGCCAAGAGAGGGTTGCCGGGGAGCTGTTTTTT.

To note about this clone: The same CDR3 can be traced to other DNA sequences in this sample. This chain uses TRBV24-1 with TRBJ1-1; tentative D call: TRBD1 (5 bases). V lost 1 base and J 5 bases, leaving 7 bases between the germline ends. The CDR3 contains 13 residues. From germline, CDR1 is KGHDR and CDR2 SFDVKD. The CDR3 DNA sequence: TGTGCCACCAGTGATTTTTCAGGGACTGAAGCTTTCTTT. Amino acid sequence: CATSDFSGTEAFF.

J is TRBJ2-3 and V is TRBV7-2; 9 nucleotides line up with TRBD2. Germline V gene data show CDR1 as SGHTA and CDR2 as FQGNSA. The CDR3 is 16 residues long. V gave up 1 base and J gave up 1 base; unmatched junction bases: 3. DNA of the CDR3: TGTGCCAGCAGCTTAGGGGCTAGCGGGGGCACAGATACGCAGTATTTT. Residues: CASSLGASGGTDTQYF.

V is TRBV15 and J is TRBJ1-5; D possibly corresponds to TRBD1 (5 bases). The CDR3 runs 16 residues. Germline values: CDR1 LNHNV, CDR2 YYDKDF (reference sequence). V was pared by 0 bases and J by 2 bases, with 11 bases between. DNA for the CDR3: TGTGCCACCAGCAGAGACCCGGGGGAGGGCAATCAGCCCCAGCATTTT. This gives the protein CATSRDPGEGNQPQHF.

The chain joins TRBV7-8 to TRBJ1-2; 11 bases align to TRBD1. Germline V lookup: CDR1 SGHVS, CDR2 FQNEAQ. This CDR3 contains 13 residues. Unmatched junction bases numbered 4, after V lost 8 bases and J lost 5 bases. The CDR3 DNA sequence: TGTGCCAGCCGGGACAGGGGGGGGTATGGCTACACCTTC. It specifies CASRDRGGYGYTF.

The chain carries TRBV6-2 or TRBV6-3 and TRBJ1-1; TRBD1 might be the D (5 bases). From germline, CDR1 is MNHEY and CDR2 SVGEGT. This CDR3 has 14 amino acids. Between the trimmed V and J ends, which lost 3 bases and 0 bases, there was a span of 8 bases. CDR3 sequence reads: CASSYAGMNTEAFF. DNA for the CDR3: TGTGCCAGCAGTTATGCAGGGATGAACACTGAAGCTTTCTTT.

The chain uses TRBV4-3 and TRBJ2-2, with TRBD1 identical over 9 bases. This CDR3 is 15 amino acids long. Germline loops: CDR1 LGHNA, CDR2 YSLEER. V dropped 4 bases and J dropped 7; count of bases not matched to a gene: 7. The CDR3 coding sequence is TGCGCCAGCAGCCGATCGGACAGGGGAGACGGGGAGCTGTTTTTT. Protein product: CASSRSDRGDGELFF.

The rearrangement uses TRBV4-1 and TRBJ2-1; D may be TRBD2 (6 bases). This CDR3 region has 16 residues. Germline assignment: CDR1 MGHRA and CDR2 YSYEKL. Trimming shortened V by 4 bases and J by 4 bases, and 17 bases separated the two germline ends. CDR3 sequence reads: CASSPGGLEIYNEQFF. The CDR3, as DNA: TGCGCCAGCAGCCCCGGGGGACTGGAGATTTACAATGAGCAGTTCTTC.

CDR3 bases: TGTGCCAGCAGCCTGTTGGCTAGCGGGGCAGATACGCAGTATTTT. Protein sequence: CASSLLASGADTQYF. The chain links TRBV7-3 to TRBJ2-3, with 9 bases identical to TRBD2. V was pared by 5 bases and J by 4 bases, with 7 bases of the junction left unmatched. The germline V gene has CDR1 SGHTA and CDR2 FQGTGA. The length of the CDR3 is 15 residues.

The chain joins TRBV12-3 or TRBV12-4 to TRBJ2-5; 7 bases are a match to TRBD1. The length of the CDR3 is 13 residues. After removal of 6 bases from V and 5 bases from J, the junction contained 6 bases not matched to a gene. The CDR3 is CASSQDRVETQYF. CDR3 in DNA: TGTGCCAGCAGCCAAGACAGGGTTGAGACCCAGTACTTC.

The chain has TRBV30 and TRBJ1-3, with 7 bases fitting TRBD1. Trimming at V came to 4 bases and at J to 0 bases, leaving 3 bases not matched to a gene. From germline, CDR1 is GTSNPN and CDR2 SVGIG (reference sequence). This CDR3 comprises 14 residues. CDR3 nucleotide sequence: TGTGCCTGGAACAGGGGCCTCTCTGGAAACACCATATATTTT. Amino acids: CAWNRGLSGNTIYF.

Concerning this clone: Other DNA sequences in this sample translate to the same CDR3. V usage is TRBV11-2 and J usage is TRBJ1-2, with a possible D match to TRBD1 (5 bases). In germline, CDR1 is SGHAT, CDR2 FQNNGV. The CDR3 spans 13 residues. Trimming took 1 base from V and 8 from J, leaving 11 bases between them. The DNA for the CDR3 is TGTGCCAGCAGCTTAGGTCAGGGATACGGCTACACCTTC. This sequence encodes CASSLGQGYGYTF. The variable domain in full, completed from reference TRBV11-2 and TRBJ1-2, reads EAGVAQSPRYKIIEKRQSVAFWCNPISGHATLYWYQQILGQGPKLLIQFQNNGVVDDSQLPKDRFSAERLKGVDSTLKIQPAKLEDSAVYLCASSLGQGYGYTFGSGTRLTVV.

J is TRBJ2-1 and V is TRBV9; TRBD2 matches at 7 bases. Germline V lookup: CDR1 SGDLS, CDR2 YYNGEE. V shed 3 bases, J shed 4 bases, and the junction held 7 bases outside the gene matches. The CDR3 is made up of 15 amino acids. For the CDR3, the DNA is TGTGCCAGCAGCGAGAGAGGACTAGGGTACAATGAGCAGTTCTTC. It translates to CASSERGLGYNEQFF. The full variable domain, in which reference TRBV9 and TRBJ2-1 provide the parts outside the CDR3, is DSGVTQTPKHLITATGQRVTLRCSPRSGDLSVYWYQQSLDQGLQFLIQYYNGEERAKGNILERFSAQQFPDLHSELNLSSLELGDSALYFCASSERGLGYNEQFFGPGTRLTVL.

This chain connects TRBV5-1 to TRBJ2-4, with D possibly matching TRBD1 (5 bases). Germline lookup yields CDR1 SGHRS and CDR2 YFSETQ. This CDR3 spans 15 amino acids. Deletions cut 4 bases from V and 0 bases from J, with 11 bases between. CDR3 loop: CASSPRVPAKNIQYF. The CDR3 DNA is TGCGCCAGCAGCCCCAGGGTTCCAGCCAAAAACATTCAGTACTTC. The full variable domain, rest sourced from reference TRBV5-1 and TRBJ2-4, is KAGVTQTPRYLIKTRGQQVTLSCSPISGHRSVSWYQQTPGQGLQFLFEYFSETQRNKGNFPGRFSGRQFSNSRSEMNVSTLELGDSALYLCASSPRVPAKNIQYFGAGTRLSVL.

As concerns this clone: The junction differs from germline at one of its ends, possibly a read error. The chain links TRBV6-1 to TRBJ2-7; a possible D gene is TRBD1 (5 bases). Germline CDR1 is MNHNS and CDR2 is SASEGT. This CDR3 is 12 amino acids long. CDR3 nucleotides: TGTGCCAGCAGTGAAGGGTTGACAGTACCTATCTTC. It codes for CASSEGLTVPIF.

The chain couples TRBV3-1 (or the pseudogene TRBV3-2) to TRBJ2-2; no definite D call. The CDR3 has 16 residues. V shed 0 bases and J shed 5 bases, with 13 bases lying between them. Germline V lookup: CDR1 LGHDT, CDR2 YNNKEL (reference sequence). The DNA of the CDR3 is TGTGCCAGCAGCCAAGATCACAGAGTTGAGACCGGGGAGCTGTTTTTT. As protein: CASSQDHRVETGELFF.

The rearrangement links TRBV9 to TRBJ2-1; 7 nucleotides match TRBD1. The germline V gene has CDR1 SGDLS and CDR2 YYNGEE. The V and J ends lost 0 bases and 5 bases, in that order; junction bases with no gene match: 11. The CDR3 sequence is 17 residues long. CDR3 coding DNA: TGTGCCAGCAGCGTAGGAGGGGGCAGGCGTAACCACAATGAGCAGTTCTTC. Translating it yields CASSVGGGRRNHNEQFF.